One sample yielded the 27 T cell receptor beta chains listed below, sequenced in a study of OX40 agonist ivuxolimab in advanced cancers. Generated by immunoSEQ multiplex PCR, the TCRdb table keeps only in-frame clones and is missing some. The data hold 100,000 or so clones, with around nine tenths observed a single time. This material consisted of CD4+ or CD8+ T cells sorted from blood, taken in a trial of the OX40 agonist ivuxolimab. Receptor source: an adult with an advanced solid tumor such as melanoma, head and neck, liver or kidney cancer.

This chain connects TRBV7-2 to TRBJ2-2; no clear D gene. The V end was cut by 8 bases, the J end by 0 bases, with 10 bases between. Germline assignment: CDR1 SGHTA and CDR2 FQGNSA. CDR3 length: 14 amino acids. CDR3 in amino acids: CASLRGTNTGELFF. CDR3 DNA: TGTGCCAGCCTTCGCGGCACGAACACCGGGGAGCTGTTTTTT.

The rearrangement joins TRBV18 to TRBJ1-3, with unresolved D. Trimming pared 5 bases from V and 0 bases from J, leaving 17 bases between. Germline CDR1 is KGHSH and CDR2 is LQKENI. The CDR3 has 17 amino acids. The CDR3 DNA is TGTGCCAGCTCAGCGAGTATCGGACGTGCCTCTGGAAACACCATATATTTT. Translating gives CASSASIGRASGNTIYF.

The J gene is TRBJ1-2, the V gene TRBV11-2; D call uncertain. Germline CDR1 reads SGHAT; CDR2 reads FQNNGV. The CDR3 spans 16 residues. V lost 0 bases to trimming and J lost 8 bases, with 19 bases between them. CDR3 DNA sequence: TGTGCCAGCAGCTTAGACGGAGGTCGGGGTCCTCAAGGCTACACCTTC. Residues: CASSLDGGRGPQGYTF.

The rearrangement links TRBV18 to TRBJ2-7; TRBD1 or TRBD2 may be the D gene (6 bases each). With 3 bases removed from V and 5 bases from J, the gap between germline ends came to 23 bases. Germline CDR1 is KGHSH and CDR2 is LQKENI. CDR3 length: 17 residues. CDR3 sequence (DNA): TGTGCCAGCTCACCCCGTCGGCGAGAGGGGGGCACTGACGAGCAGTACTTC. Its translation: CASSPRRREGGTDEQYF.

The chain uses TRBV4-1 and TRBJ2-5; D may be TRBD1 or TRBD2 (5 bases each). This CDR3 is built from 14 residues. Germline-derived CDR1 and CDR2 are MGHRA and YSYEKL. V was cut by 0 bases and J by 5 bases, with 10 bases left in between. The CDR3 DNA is TGCGCCAGCAGCCAAGAGGACTGGGGGGAGACCCAGTACTTC. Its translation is CASSQEDWGETQYF.

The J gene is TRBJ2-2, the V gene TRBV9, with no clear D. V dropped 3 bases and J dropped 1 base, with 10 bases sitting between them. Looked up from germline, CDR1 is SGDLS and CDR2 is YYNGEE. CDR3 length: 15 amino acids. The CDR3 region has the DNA TGTGCCAGCAGCGCCGGGTCCCAGAACACCGGGGAGCTGTTTTTT. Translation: CASSAGSQNTGELFF. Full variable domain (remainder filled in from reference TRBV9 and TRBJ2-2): DSGVTQTPKHLITATGQRVTLRCSPRSGDLSVYWYQQSLDQGLQFLIQYYNGEERAKGNILERFSAQQFPDLHSELNLSSLELGDSALYFCASSAGSQNTGELFFGEGSRLTVL.

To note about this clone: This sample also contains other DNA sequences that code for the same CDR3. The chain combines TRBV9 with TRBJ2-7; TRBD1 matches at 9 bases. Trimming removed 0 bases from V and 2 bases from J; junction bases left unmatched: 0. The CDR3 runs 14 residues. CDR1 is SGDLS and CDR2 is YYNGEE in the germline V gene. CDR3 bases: TGTGCCAGCAGCGTAGGACAGGGGGCCTACGAGCAGTACTTC. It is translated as CASSVGQGAYEQYF.

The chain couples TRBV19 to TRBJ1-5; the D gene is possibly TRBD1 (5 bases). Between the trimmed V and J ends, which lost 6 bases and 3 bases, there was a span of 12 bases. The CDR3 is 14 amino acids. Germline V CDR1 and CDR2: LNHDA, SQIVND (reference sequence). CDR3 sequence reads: CASSQQGTNQPQHF. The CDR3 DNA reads TGTGCCAGTAGCCAGCAAGGGACCAATCAGCCCCAGCATTTT.

The CDR3: CASSDREHTEAFF. DNA for the CDR3: TGTGCCAGCAGCGACCGGGAGCACACTGAAGCTTTCTTT. The gene calls are TRBV11-2 and TRBJ1-1; D is unclear. V gave up 5 bases and J gave up 3 bases, with 10 bases separating them. Germline V lookup: CDR1 SGHAT, CDR2 FQNNGV. The CDR3 totals 13 residues. Supplemented by reference TRBV11-2 and TRBJ1-1, the full variable domain reads EAGVAQSPRYKIIEKRQSVAFWCNPISGHATLYWYQQILGQGPKLLIQFQNNGVVDDSQLPKDRFSAERLKGVDSTLKIQPAKLEDSAVYLCASSDREHTEAFFGQGTRLTVV.

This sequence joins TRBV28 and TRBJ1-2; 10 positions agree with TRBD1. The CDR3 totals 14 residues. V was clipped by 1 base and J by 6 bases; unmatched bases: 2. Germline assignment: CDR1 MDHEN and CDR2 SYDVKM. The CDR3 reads CASSLFGQGDGYTF. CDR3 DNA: TGTGCCAGCAGTTTATTCGGACAGGGGGATGGCTACACCTTC.

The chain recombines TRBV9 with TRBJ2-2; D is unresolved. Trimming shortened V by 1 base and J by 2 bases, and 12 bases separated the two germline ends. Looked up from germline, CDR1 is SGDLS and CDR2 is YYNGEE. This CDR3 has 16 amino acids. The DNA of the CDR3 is TGTGCCAGCAGCGTAAGTCCGAACTTTAACACCGGGGAGCTGTTTTTT. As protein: CASSVSPNFNTGELFF. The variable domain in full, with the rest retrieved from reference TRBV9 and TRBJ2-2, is DSGVTQTPKHLITATGQRVTLRCSPRSGDLSVYWYQQSLDQGLQFLIQYYNGEERAKGNILERFSAQQFPDLHSELNLSSLELGDSALYFCASSVSPNFNTGELFFGEGSRLTVL.

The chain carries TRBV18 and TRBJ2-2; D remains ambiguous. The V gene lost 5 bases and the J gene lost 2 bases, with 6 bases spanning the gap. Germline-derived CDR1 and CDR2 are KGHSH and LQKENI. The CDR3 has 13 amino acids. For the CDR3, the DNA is TGTGCCAGCTCATCTGGAAACACCGGGGAGCTGTTTTTT. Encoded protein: CASSSGNTGELFF. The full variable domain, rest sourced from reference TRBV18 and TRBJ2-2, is NAGVMQNPRHLVRRRGQEARLRCSPMKGHSHVYWYRQLPEEGLKFMVYLQKENIIDESGMPKERFSAEFPKEGPSILRIQQVVRGDSAAYFCASSSGNTGELFFGEGSRLTVL.

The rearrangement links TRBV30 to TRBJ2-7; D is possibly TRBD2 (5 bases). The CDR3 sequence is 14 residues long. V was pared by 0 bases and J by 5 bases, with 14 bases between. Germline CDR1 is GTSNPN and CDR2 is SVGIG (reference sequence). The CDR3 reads CAWSVNSAGDEQYF. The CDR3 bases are TGTGCCTGGAGTGTAAACTCGGCCGGGGACGAGCAGTACTTC.

The CDR3 reads CASSLRGLAEVDTQYF. As DNA, the CDR3 is TGTGCCAGCAGTTTAAGAGGACTAGCTGAGGTTGATACGCAGTATTTT. The V gene is TRBV28, the J gene TRBJ2-3; TRBD2 matches at 8 bases. J gave up 6 bases and V 2 bases, and 10 bases lay outside the gene matches. Germline-derived CDR1 and CDR2 are MDHEN and SYDVKM. The CDR3 runs 16 residues.

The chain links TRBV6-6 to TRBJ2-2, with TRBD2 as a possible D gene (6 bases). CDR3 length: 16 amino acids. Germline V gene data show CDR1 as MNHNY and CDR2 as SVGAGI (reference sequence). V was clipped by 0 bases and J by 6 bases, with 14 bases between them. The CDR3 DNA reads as TGTGCCAGCAGTTACTCCGCCCCCGGGAGCCCCGGGGAGCTGTTTTTT. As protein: CASSYSAPGSPGELFF.

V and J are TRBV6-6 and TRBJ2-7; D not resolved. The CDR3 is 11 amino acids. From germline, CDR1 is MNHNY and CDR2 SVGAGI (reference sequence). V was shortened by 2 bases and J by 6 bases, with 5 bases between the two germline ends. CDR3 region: CASSYMGEQYF. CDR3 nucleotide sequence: TGTGCCAGCAGTTACATGGGCGAGCAGTACTTC.

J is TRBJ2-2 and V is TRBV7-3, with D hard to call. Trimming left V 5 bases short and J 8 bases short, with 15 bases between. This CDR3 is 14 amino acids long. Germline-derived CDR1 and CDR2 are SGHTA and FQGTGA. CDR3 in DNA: TGTGCCAGCAGCCCGACTTTAGCCTCGGGGGAGCTGTTTTTT. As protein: CASSPTLASGELFF. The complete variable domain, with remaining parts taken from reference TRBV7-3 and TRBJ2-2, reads GAGVSQTPSNKVTEKGKYVELRCDPISGHTALYWYRQSLGQGPEFLIYFQGTGAADDSGLPNDRFFAVRPEGSVSTLKIQRTERGDSAVYLCASSPTLASGELFFGEGSRLTVL.

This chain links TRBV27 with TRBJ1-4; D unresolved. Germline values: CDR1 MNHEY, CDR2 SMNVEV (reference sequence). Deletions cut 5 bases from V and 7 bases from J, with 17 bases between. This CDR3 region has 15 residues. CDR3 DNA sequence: TGTGCCAGCAGTCCGATGCCGGCGCGCGGTGAAAAACTGTTTTTT. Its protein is CASSPMPARGEKLFF.

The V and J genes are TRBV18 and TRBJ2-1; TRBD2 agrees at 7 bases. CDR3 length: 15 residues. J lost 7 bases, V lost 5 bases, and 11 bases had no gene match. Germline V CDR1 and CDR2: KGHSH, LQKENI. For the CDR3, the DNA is TGTGCCAGCTCATCCACCTTTGGGGGGGGGAATGAGCAGTTCTTC. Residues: CASSSTFGGGNEQFF.

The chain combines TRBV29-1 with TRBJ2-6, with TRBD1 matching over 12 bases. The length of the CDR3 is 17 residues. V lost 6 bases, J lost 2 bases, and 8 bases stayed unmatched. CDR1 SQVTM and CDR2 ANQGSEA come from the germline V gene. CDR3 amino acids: CSVNPGTGGPGANVLTF. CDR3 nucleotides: TGCAGCGTGAACCCCGGGACAGGGGGCCCTGGGGCCAACGTCCTGACTTTC.

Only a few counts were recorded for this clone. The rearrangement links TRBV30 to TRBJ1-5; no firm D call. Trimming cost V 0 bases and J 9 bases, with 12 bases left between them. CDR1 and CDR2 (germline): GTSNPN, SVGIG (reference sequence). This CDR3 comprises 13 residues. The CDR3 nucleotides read TGTGCCTGGAGTGTAAGTAGTATCTTGCCCCAGCATTTT. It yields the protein CAWSVSSILPQHF.

CDR3 coding DNA: TGTGCCTGCTCAAGATCTGGGGCCAACGTCCTGACTTTC. Amino acids: CACSRSGANVLTF. V usage is TRBV6-5 and J usage is TRBJ2-6; no definite D call. Trimming removed 11 bases at V and 1 base at J, with 9 bases between. Germline lookup yields CDR1 MNHEY and CDR2 SVGAGI. The CDR3 extends over 13 amino acids.

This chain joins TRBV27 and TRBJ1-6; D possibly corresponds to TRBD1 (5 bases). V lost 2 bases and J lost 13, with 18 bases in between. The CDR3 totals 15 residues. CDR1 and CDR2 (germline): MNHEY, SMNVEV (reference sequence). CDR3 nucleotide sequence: TGTGCCAGCAGTTTAGGGAGACAGCCTGGGGTCCCCCTCCACTTT. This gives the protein CASSLGRQPGVPLHF.

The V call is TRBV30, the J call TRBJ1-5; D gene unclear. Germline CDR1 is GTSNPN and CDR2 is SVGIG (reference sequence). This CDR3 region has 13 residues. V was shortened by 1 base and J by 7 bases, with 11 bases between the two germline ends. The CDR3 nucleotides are TGTGCCTGGAGTGGAGGAGCGCACCAGCCCCAGCATTTT. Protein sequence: CAWSGGAHQPQHF.

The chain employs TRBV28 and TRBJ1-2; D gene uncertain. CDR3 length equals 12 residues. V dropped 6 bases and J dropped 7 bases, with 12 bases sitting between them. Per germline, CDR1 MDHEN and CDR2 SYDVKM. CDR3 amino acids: CASRGRRPGYTF. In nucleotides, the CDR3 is TGTGCCAGCAGAGGTAGACGTCCTGGCTACACCTTC.

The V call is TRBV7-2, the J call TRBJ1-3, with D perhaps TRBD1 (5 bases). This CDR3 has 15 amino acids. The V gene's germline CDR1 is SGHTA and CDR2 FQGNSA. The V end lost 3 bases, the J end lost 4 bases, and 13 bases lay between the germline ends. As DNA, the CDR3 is TGTGCCAGCAGCTTCCACAGAGGGGACGGAAACACCATATATTTT. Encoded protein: CASSFHRGDGNTIYF.

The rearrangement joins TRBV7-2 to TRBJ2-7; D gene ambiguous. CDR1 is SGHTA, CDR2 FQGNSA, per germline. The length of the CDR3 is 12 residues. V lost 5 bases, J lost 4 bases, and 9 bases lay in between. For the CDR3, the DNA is TGTGCCAGCAGCCACACCGGGTACGAGCAGTACTTC. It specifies CASSHTGYEQYF.